Presented here are 20 T cell receptor beta chains from one specimen sequenced in a study of T cells in Graves' hyperthyroidism and ophthalmopathy. Amplification targeted TCR beta CDR3 regions from RNA transcripts. TCR CDR3 regions were first amplified by RT-PCR with HTBI primers. From the multiplex PCR reads, TCRdb called clonotypes with MiXCR, one entry per CDR3 protein. The sample includes roughly 130,000 distinct CDR3 sequences, around 20% of them seen just once. Material: blood. These receptors were obtained from a woman aged 45-59 years with Graves' hyperthyroidism that later progressed to Graves' ophthalmopathy.

This clonotype was detected many times. The chain combines TRBV10-2 with TRBJ2-7, with 8 bases lining up with TRBD1. The CDR3 extends over 12 amino acids. The V and J ends lost 9 bases and 2 bases, in that order; junction bases with no gene match: 3. Per germline, CDR1 WSHSY and CDR2 SAAADI. CDR3: CARGTGPYEQYF. The CDR3 DNA reads as TGCGCCAGAGGGACAGGCCCCTACGAGCAGTACTTC.

This clonotype has ten or more counts. This chain connects TRBV12-3 or TRBV12-4 to TRBJ1-5; the match to TRBD1 covers 11 bases. The junction had 5 bases not matched to a gene; V was cut back by 6 bases and J by 4 bases. The CDR3 is 15 residues long. The CDR3 DNA sequence: TGTGCCAGCAGGGCCGGGACAGGGGGAAATCAGCCCCAGCATTTT. Translated, it gives CASRAGTGGNQPQHF.

This chain connects TRBV20-1 to TRBJ2-1; D possibly uses TRBD1 or TRBD2 (6 bases each). CDR3 size: 15 residues. Germline lookup yields CDR1 DFQATT and CDR2 SNEGSKA (reference sequence). V lost 1 base to trimming and J lost 5 bases, with 15 bases between them. Written as DNA, the CDR3 is TGCAGTGCTAGAGTCGGGGGCTCTGGTAACAATGAGCAGTTCTTC. Translation: CSARVGGSGNNEQFF.

In its sample, this clonotype was seen a few times. This chain joins TRBV7-8 and TRBJ1-1, with 7 bases matching TRBD1. Germline CDR1 SGHVS, CDR2 FQNEAQ. The ends lost 5 bases at V and 0 bases at J; junction bases unmatched: 6. The CDR3 is made up of 15 amino acids. The CDR3: CASSIIQGMNTEAFF. The CDR3 nucleotides read TGTGCCAGCAGCATAATACAGGGGATGAACACTGAAGCTTTCTTT.

This clonotype was observed at least ten times. The chain has TRBV15 and TRBJ1-4, with D perhaps TRBD1 (6 bases). The V and J ends lost 3 bases and 7 bases respectively, with 12 bases between them. Per the germline V gene, CDR1 is LNHNV and CDR2 is YYDKDF (reference sequence). The CDR3 runs 14 residues. CDR3 region: CATSRSLQGEKLFF. The CDR3 coding sequence is TGTGCCACCAGCAGGAGCTTACAGGGTGAAAAACTGTTTTTT. Full variable domain (rest looked up from reference TRBV15 and TRBJ1-4): DAMVIQNPRYQVTQFGKPVTLSCSQTLNHNVMYWYQQKSSQAPKLLFHYYDKDFNNEADTPDNFQSRRPNTSFCFLDIRSPGLGDTAMYLCATSRSLQGEKLFFGSGTQLSVL.

This sequence joins TRBV7-9 and TRBJ2-3; weak D call: TRBD2 (5 bases). Germline CDR1 reads SEHNR; CDR2 reads FQNEAQ (reference sequence). This CDR3 comprises 13 residues. The V end was cut by 5 bases, the J end by 5 bases, with 11 bases between. CDR3 region: CASSLQAEDTQYF. The CDR3, as DNA: TGTGCCAGCAGCCTACAAGCGGAAGATACGCAGTATTTT.

The V call is TRBV15, the J call TRBJ1-5, with D unclear. Trimming shortened V by 0 bases and J by 0 bases, and 9 bases separated the two germline ends. In germline, CDR1 is LNHNV, CDR2 YYDKDF (reference sequence). The CDR3 is 16 amino acids. CDR3 loop: CATSRDRPDSNQPQHF. The CDR3 DNA reads as TGTGCCACCAGCAGAGATCGACCTGATAGCAATCAGCCCCAGCATTTT.

The genes are TRBV5-1 and TRBJ1-2, with TRBD1 identical over 11 bases. The germline CDR1 and CDR2 sequences are SGHRS and YFSETQ. The CDR3 extends over 16 amino acids. V shed 6 bases, J shed 4 bases, and the junction held 11 bases outside the gene matches. CDR3 region: CASTQDRGLSPYGYTF. CDR3 bases: TGCGCCAGCACACAGGACAGGGGGCTGTCCCCCTATGGCTACACCTTC. The whole variable domain, filled in from reference TRBV5-1 and TRBJ1-2, reads KAGVTQTPRYLIKTRGQQVTLSCSPISGHRSVSWYQQTPGQGLQFLFEYFSETQRNKGNFPGRFSGRQFSNSRSEMNVSTLELGDSALYLCASTQDRGLSPYGYTFGSGTRLTVV.

This clonotype was picked up many times. The V call is TRBV24-1, the J call TRBJ2-1; the match to TRBD2 covers 10 bases. V lost 3 bases to trimming and J lost 4 bases; unmatched junction nucleotides: 11. The CDR3 extends over 18 amino acids. In germline, CDR1 is KGHDR, CDR2 SFDVKD. CDR3 nucleotides: TGTGCCACCAGTGATCCCGCGGTAACTAGCGGGGAGTACAATGAGCAGTTCTTC. Translating gives CATSDPAVTSGEYNEQFF.

The table lists this clonotype with many counts. This chain links TRBV7-9 with TRBJ2-5, with D unclear. The CDR3 covers 13 residues. V was shortened by 2 bases and J by 1 base, with 5 bases between the two germline ends. Germline-derived CDR1 and CDR2 are SEHNR and FQNEAQ (reference sequence). DNA for the CDR3: TGTGCCAGCAGCTTATTCCCCCAAGAGACCCAGTACTTC. Protein sequence: CASSLFPQETQYF. Full variable domain (rest looked up from reference TRBV7-9 and TRBJ2-5): DTGVSQNPRHKITKRGQNVTFRCDPISEHNRLYWYRQTLGQGPEFLTYFQNEAQLEKSRLLSDRFSAERPKGSFSTLEIQRTEQGDSAMYLCASSLFPQETQYFGPGTRLLVL.

This clonotype was seen repeatedly, ten times or more. J is TRBJ2-3 and V is TRBV5-1; 10 bases fit TRBD1. V was pared by 5 bases and J by 3 bases, with 3 bases of the junction left unmatched. Germline V lookup: CDR1 SGHRS, CDR2 YFSETQ. This CDR3 has 14 amino acids. The CDR3 protein is CASRSDRGTDTQYF. The DNA of the CDR3 is TGCGCCAGCAGATCGGACAGGGGGACAGATACGCAGTATTTT.

This clonotype was counted ten times or more. The chain links TRBV12-5 to TRBJ1-2; 8 nucleotides align to TRBD1. The germline V gene has CDR1 LGHNT and CDR2 FRNRAP. The CDR3 length is 15 residues. With V trimmed by 6 bases and J by 5 bases, 11 bases remained unmatched. CDR3: CASGNFGQGTYGYTF. DNA for the CDR3: TGTGCTAGTGGAAACTTCGGACAGGGAACTTATGGCTACACCTTC. The variable domain in full, completed from reference TRBV12-5 and TRBJ1-2, reads DARVTQTPRHKVTEMGQEVTMRCQPILGHNTVFWYRQTMMQGLELLAYFRNRAPLDDSGMPKDRFSAEMPDATLATLKIQPSEPRDSAVYFCASGNFGQGTYGYTFGSGTRLTVV.

The chain couples TRBV3-1 to TRBJ2-7; 10 nucleotides match TRBD1. Germline lookup yields CDR1 LGHDT and CDR2 YNNKEL (reference sequence). The length of the CDR3 is 17 residues. V lost 4 bases, J lost 1 base, and 10 bases stayed unmatched. The CDR3 reads CASSLLGTGAISYEQYF. CDR3 bases: TGTGCCAGCAGCCTCCTCGGGACAGGGGCTATATCCTACGAGCAGTACTTC.

This clonotype was detected ten times or more. The chain combines TRBV27 with TRBJ1-1; unclear D gene. Trimming pared 2 bases from V and 11 bases from J, leaving 15 bases between. The CDR3 is 13 amino acids. Germline V gene lookup returns CDR1 MNHEY and CDR2 SMNVEV (reference sequence). In DNA, the CDR3 is TGTGCCAGCAGTTTACGGGAGGGCCAGCGGGCTTTCTTT. Translated, it gives CASSLREGQRAFF.

In this sample, this clonotype turned up many times. The chain carries TRBV11-2 and TRBJ2-1; D unclear. This CDR3 region has 17 residues. Germline V gene data show CDR1 as SGHAT and CDR2 as FQNNGV. V shed 3 bases and J shed 2 bases, with 17 bases lying between them. The CDR3 coding sequence is TGTGCCAGCAGCTTGCGTTCGCACAGAGGTGCCTACAATGAGCAGTTCTTC. It translates to CASSLRSHRGAYNEQFF.

This clonotype was seen at least ten times. V and J are TRBV20-1 and TRBJ2-1; D may be TRBD2 (6 bases). Between the trimmed V and J ends, which lost 3 bases and 6 bases, there was a span of 12 bases. Germline values: CDR1 DFQATT, CDR2 SNEGSKA (reference sequence). The CDR3 extends over 13 amino acids. Here the CDR3 reads CSASLLRGNEQFF. For the CDR3, the DNA is TGCAGTGCTAGTCTTTTGCGGGGCAATGAGCAGTTCTTC.

The chain uses TRBV6-2 or TRBV6-3 and TRBJ2-1; the D gene could be TRBD1 or TRBD2 (5 bases each). The CDR3 has 15 amino acids. Germline lookup yields CDR1 MNHEY and CDR2 SVGEGT. With 2 bases removed from V and 5 bases from J, the gap between germline ends came to 13 bases. The CDR3 protein is CASSYERGTHNEQFF. The CDR3 nucleotides are TGTGCCAGCAGTTACGAAAGAGGGACCCACAATGAGCAGTTCTTC.

The rearrangement links TRBV12-3 or TRBV12-4 to TRBJ2-5; D remains unclear. This CDR3 region has 11 residues. Trimming pared 5 bases from V and 7 bases from J, leaving 8 bases between. The DNA of the CDR3 is TGTGCCAGCAGTCCCGCGGCGACCCAGTACTTC. Its protein is CASSPAATQYF.

The chain carries TRBV2 and TRBJ1-1; D is unresolved. The CDR3 covers 13 residues. Germline lookup yields CDR1 SNHLY and CDR2 FYNNEI. V lost 10 bases and J 3 bases, leaving 15 bases between the germline ends. CDR3 nucleotides: TGTGCCACTAGCCTCGAGGAGCACACTGAAGCTTTCTTT. Translated: CATSLEEHTEAFF.

This clonotype has ten or more counts. As DNA, the CDR3 is TGTGCCAGCAGCCAAGGTAGCGGGAGGTCGGGGAATGAGCAGTTCTTC. Protein product: CASSQGSGRSGNEQFF. The chain employs TRBV3-1 and TRBJ2-1, with 10 bases fitting TRBD2. Losses at the gene ends were 1 base for V and 7 bases for J; bases not matched to a gene: 7. CDR3 length: 16 amino acids. The germline V gene encodes CDR1 LGHDT and CDR2 YNNKEL (reference sequence).